This T cell receptor beta chain originates from a study of spatial heterogeneity in lung cancer. Overall study context: Researchers sequenced follow-up PBMC samples if they had them, and these came a median of around two years after resection.

Time point: blood at routine non-recurrence follow-up after resection. The authors sequenced whole RNA from tumor, nontumor lung or frozen PBMC without sorting. TCRdb re-called the 5' RACE reads with MiXCR, one entry per CDR3 protein. The data hold 18,000 or so distinct CDR3 sequences, with about 8.9% observed a single time. The CDR3 is 14 amino acids. Per the germline V gene, CDR1 is DFQATT and CDR2 is SNEGSKA (reference sequence). After removal of 3 bases from V and 7 bases from J, the junction contained 5 bases not matched to a gene. The V and J genes are TRBV20-1 and TRBJ1-6; 8 bases agree with TRBD1. Sequences were derived from PBMCs, sampled at follow-up. The receptor was derived from a male donor with early-stage non-small cell lung cancer. The CDR3 sequence is CSASRQGPNSPLHF. Here the CDR3 DNA reads TGCAGTGCTAGTCGACAGGGGCCGAATTCACCCCTCCACTTT.